This T cell receptor beta chain is from a study of blood T cells in healthy people across ages. CDR1 SQVTM and CDR2 ANQGSEA come from the germline V gene. Trimming at V came to 3 bases and at J to 2 bases, leaving 6 bases not matched to a gene. The CDR3 has 15 residues. General study results and limits: Age showed a roughly linear inverse relationship with TCR beta diversity per million T cells.

This clonotype came up many times. The antigen is not known. A second PCR of about 6 to 11 cycles used a sample-barcoded 5' primer and a J-beta primer mix. Every sample produced at least 3 million CDR3-containing paired-end reads. TCRdb reprocessed the 5' RACE reads with MiXCR, giving one entry per CDR3 protein. The sample includes fewer than 950,000 distinct CDR3 sequences, 35% to 40% of them seen just once. Total RNA, at least 5.5 micrograms per sample, was extracted from PBMCs. Sequenced input: blood. This chain uses TRBV29-1 with TRBJ2-3; 9 bases map to TRBD2. The TCR sequence derives from a young man in good health. CDR3 nucleotide sequence: TGCAGCGTTGAGGGACTAGCATCCCTCACAGATACGCAGTATTTT. This gives the protein CSVEGLASLTDTQYF.